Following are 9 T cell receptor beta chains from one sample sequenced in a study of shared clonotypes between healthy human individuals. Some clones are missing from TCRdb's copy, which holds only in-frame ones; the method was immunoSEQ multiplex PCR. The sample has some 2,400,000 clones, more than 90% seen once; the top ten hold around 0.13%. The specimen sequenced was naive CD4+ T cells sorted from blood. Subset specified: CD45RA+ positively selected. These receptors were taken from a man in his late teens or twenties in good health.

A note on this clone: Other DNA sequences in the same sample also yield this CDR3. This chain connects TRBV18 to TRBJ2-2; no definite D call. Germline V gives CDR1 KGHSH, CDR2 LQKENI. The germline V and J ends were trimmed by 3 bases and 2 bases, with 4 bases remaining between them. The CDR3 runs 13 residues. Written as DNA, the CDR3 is TGTGCCAGCTCACCTAAAAACACCGGGGAGCTGTTTTTT. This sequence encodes CASSPKNTGELFF.

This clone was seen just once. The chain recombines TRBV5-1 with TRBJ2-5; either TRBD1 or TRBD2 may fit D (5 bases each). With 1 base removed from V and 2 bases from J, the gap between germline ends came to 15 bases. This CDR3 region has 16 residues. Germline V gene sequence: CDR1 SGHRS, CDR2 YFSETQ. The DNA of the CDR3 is TGCGCCAGCAGCTTGAAAAGGGACGGATGGCAAGAGACCCAGTACTTC. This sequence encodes CASSLKRDGWQETQYF.

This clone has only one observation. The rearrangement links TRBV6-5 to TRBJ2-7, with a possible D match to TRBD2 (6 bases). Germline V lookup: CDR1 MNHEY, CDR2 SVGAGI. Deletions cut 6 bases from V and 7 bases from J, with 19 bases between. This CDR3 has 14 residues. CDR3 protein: CASRSEGGRGEQYF. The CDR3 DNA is TGTGCCAGCAGGTCCGAGGGAGGAAGAGGGGAGCAGTACTTC.

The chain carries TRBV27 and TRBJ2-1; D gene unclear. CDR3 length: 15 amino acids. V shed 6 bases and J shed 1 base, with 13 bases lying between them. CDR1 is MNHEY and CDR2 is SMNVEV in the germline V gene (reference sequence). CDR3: CASSPWTTSYNEQFF. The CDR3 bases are TGTGCCAGCAGCCCCTGGACCACATCCTACAATGAGCAGTTCTTC.

For the CDR3, the DNA is TGTGCCAGCAGTCGAATCGGGACAGACCAAGAGACCCAGTACTTC. This encodes CASSRIGTDQETQYF. The chain couples TRBV6-1 to TRBJ2-5, with 7 bases fitting TRBD1. Trimming at V came to 5 bases and at J to 0 bases, leaving 6 bases not matched to a gene. Germline V lookup: CDR1 MNHNS, CDR2 SASEGT. The CDR3 totals 15 residues.

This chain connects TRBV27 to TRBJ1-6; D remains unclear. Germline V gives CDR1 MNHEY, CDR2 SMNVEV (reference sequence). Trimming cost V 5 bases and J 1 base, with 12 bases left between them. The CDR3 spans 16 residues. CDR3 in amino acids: CASSILGWSYNSPLHF. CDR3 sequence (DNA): TGTGCCAGCAGTATTCTGGGTTGGTCCTATAATTCACCCCTCCACTTT.

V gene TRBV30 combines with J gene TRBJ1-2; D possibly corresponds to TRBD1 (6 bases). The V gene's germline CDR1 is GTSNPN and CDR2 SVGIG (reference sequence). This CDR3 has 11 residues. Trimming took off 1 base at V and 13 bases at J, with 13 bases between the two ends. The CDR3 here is CAWSERGGLTF. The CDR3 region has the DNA TGTGCCTGGAGTGAAAGGGGGGGTCTCACCTTC.

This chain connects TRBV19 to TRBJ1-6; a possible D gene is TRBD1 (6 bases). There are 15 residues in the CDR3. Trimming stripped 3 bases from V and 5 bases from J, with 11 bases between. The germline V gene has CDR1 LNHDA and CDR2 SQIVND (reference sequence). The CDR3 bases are TGTGCCAGTAGTATTGGGGGGGCGAATAATTCACCCCTCCACTTT. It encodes CASSIGGANNSPLHF.

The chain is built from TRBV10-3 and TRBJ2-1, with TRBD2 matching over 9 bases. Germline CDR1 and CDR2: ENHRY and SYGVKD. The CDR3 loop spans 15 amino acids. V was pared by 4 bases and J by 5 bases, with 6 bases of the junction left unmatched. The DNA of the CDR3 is TGTGCCATCAGTGTCGGGACTAGCTTAAACAATGAGCAGTTCTTC. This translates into CAISVGTSLNNEQFF.